This is a list of T cell receptor beta chains from one sample in a study of blood T cell repertoires in COVID-19. Using immunoSEQ multiplex PCR, the repertoire was profiled, and TCRdb retains in-frame clones only, with some absent. The profile shows about 140,000 clones, 85% to 90% of them singletons. The sample consisted of peripheral blood. The receptor set was obtained from a man aged 45-65 years with active or convalescent COVID-19. CDR3s include the opening cysteine and the closing phenylalanine or tryptophan. D genes are given only for firm matches. Clone sizes are given selectively: once, few, many, or a class where the clone is expanded.

CDR3 length	D gene	J gene	clone size	V gene	CDR3 DNA	CDR3 protein
12	-	TRBJ2-7	-	TRBV2	TGTGCCAGCAGGGGGCCCTCCTACGAGCAGTACTTC	CASRGPSYEQYF
15	-	TRBJ2-3	once	TRBV28	TGTGCCAGCAGGGATAGCAGATTTAGCACAGATACGCAGTATTTT	CASRDSRFSTDTQYF
15	TRBD1	TRBJ1-1	once	TRBV7-9	TGTGCCAGCAGCTTAGCGGGACAGGGTTCCACTGAAGCTTTCTTT	CASSLAGQGSTEAFF
14	-	TRBJ2-2	-	TRBV10-3	TGTGCCATCAGTACAACAGGGAACACCGGGGAGCTGTTTTTT	CAISTTGNTGELFF
13	TRBD1	TRBJ2-5	-	TRBV24-1	TGTGCCACCACGGACAGGGCCCAAGAGACCCAGTACTTC	CATTDRAQETQYF
20	TRBD2	TRBJ2-2	few	TRBV7-2	TGTGCCAGCAGCTTAGCTGTGAGGAGGCTAGCGGGAGAAGAGATCGGGGAGCTGTTTTTT	CASSLAVRRLAGEEIGELFF
16	-	TRBJ1-6	-	TRBV3-1/TRBV3-2	TGTGCCAGCAGCCACGGGTACGGGGGACCTAATTCACCCCTCCACTTT	CASSHGYGGPNSPLHF
15	-	TRBJ2-1	-	TRBV11-2	TGTGCCAGCAGCTTAGTTGGCGGGATAATCCATGAGCAGTTCTTC	CASSLVGGIIHEQFF
13	-	TRBJ2-5	-	TRBV30	TGTGCCTGGAACCCTGGTGTGAGTGAGACCCAGTACTTC	CAWNPGVSETQYF
14	-	TRBJ1-2	-	TRBV28	TGTGCCAGCAGTCAGTTCGCAGGGCGCTATGGCTACACCTTC	CASSQFAGRYGYTF
16	-	TRBJ2-1	-	TRBV6-6	TGTGCCAGCACCGACGACAGAAAGGGCACCTACAATGAGCAGTTCTTC	CASTDDRKGTYNEQFF
13	TRBD1	TRBJ2-5	-	TRBV7-9	TGTGCCAGCAGCTTAGACAGGGGAGAGACCCAGTACTTC	CASSLDRGETQYF
14	TRBD1	TRBJ1-6	-	TRBV11-2	TGTGCCAGCAGCTTTGGGACAGGGAATTCACCCCTCCACTTT	CASSFGTGNSPLHF
14	TRBD2	TRBJ2-2	once	TRBV25-1	TGTGCCAGCAGAGTAGCGGGCAACACCGGGGAGCTGTTTTTT	CASRVAGNTGELFF
16	-	TRBJ2-3	-	TRBV24-1	TGTGCCACCAGTGATAACACCGGGACATTTGGAGATACGCAGTATTTT	CATSDNTGTFGDTQYF
14	TRBD1	TRBJ2-7	-	TRBV7-2	TGTGCCAGCAGCTTAGCACAGGGGGGTTTCGAGCAGTACTTC	CASSLAQGGFEQYF
13	-	TRBJ1-2	-	TRBV5-4	TGTGCCAGCACCGGGGGACCAGTCTATGGCTACACCTTC	CASTGGPVYGYTF
17	TRBD2	TRBJ2-2	-	TRBV7-2	TGTGCCAGCAGCTTAGATTCTAGCGGGAGATTGTCCGGGGAGCTGTTTTTT	CASSLDSSGRLSGELFF
14	-	TRBJ1-6	-	TRBV5-5	TGTGCCAGCAGCCCCAGGACATCCAATTCACCCCTCCACTTT	CASSPRTSNSPLHF
14	TRBD1	TRBJ1-2	-	TRBV5-3	TGTGCCAGAAGCTCGGGAGGGGGCGCAGGTGGCTACACCTTC	CARSSGGGAGGYTF
16	TRBD1	TRBJ2-2	few	TRBV6-6	TGTGCCAGCATTGAGCCGGGACAGGGGGCCGGCGGGGAGCTGTTTTTT	CASIEPGQGAGGELFF
13	-	TRBJ2-7	-	TRBV19	TGTGCCAGTAGTTCAGGACAAGACTACGAGCAGTACTTC	CASSSGQDYEQYF
14	-	TRBJ2-4	-	TRBV10-3	TGTGCCATCAGTGAGTCGTGGGGGGAAAACATTCAGTACTTC	CAISESWGENIQYF
12	-	TRBJ1-2	-	TRBV5-8	TGTGCCAGCAGCTTGAGGGGCTATGGCTACACCTTC	CASSLRGYGYTF
14	-	TRBJ2-7	-	TRBV27	TGTGCCAGCAGTTATGGCCACCCCGGGAGCGAGCAGTACTTC	CASSYGHPGSEQYF
16	-	TRBJ2-1	-	TRBV12-2	TGTGCAAGTCGCTTTCCGGGACAGGGGGCCGGTAATGAGCAGTTCTTC	CASRFPGQGAGNEQFF
14	TRBD1	TRBJ2-7	-	TRBV7-9	TGTGCCAGCAGCTACGAGGACAGGCGCTACGAGCAGTACTTC	CASSYEDRRYEQYF
14	TRBD1	TRBJ2-2	-	TRBV27	TGTGCCAGCAAAGGACAGGGAGAGGGCGGGGAGCTGTTTTTT	CASKGQGEGGELFF
16	TRBD1	TRBJ2-4	-	TRBV19	TGCGCCAGTAGTGGGACAGGGGGTTTAGCCAAAAACATTCAGTACTTC	CASSGTGGLAKNIQYF
14	-	TRBJ1-5	-	TRBV7-9	TGTGCCAGCAGTTCCCAGGGAAACAGACAGCCCCAGCATTTT	CASSSQGNRQPQHF
15	-	TRBJ1-4	once	TRBV15	TGTGCCACCAGCAGAGATTGGGGGGGCGGTGAAAAACTGTTTTTT	CATSRDWGGGEKLFF
14	TRBD2	TRBJ2-7	-	TRBV6-2/TRBV6-3	TGTGCCAGCAGTAACCCCGGGAGGGCCTACGAGCAGTACTTC	CASSNPGRAYEQYF
15	TRBD1	TRBJ1-6	-	TRBV6-1	TGTGCCAGCAGTGAAGGGACAGGGATATATTCACCCCTCCACTTT	CASSEGTGIYSPLHF
15	-	TRBJ1-1	-	TRBV5-5	TGTGCCAGCAGCTTCTTACAGGGAAGGAACACTGAAGCTTTCTTT	CASSFLQGRNTEAFF
14	-	TRBJ1-6	-	TRBV28	TGTGCCAGCAGGAGAACTTCAGGGAATTCACCCCTCCACTTT	CASRRTSGNSPLHF
13	TRBD1	TRBJ1-2	-	TRBV18	TGTGCCAGCTCCCCGGGACAGGGTCATGGCTACACCTTC	CASSPGQGHGYTF
16	-	TRBJ2-1	-	TRBV6-6	TGTGCCAGCAGTTCCGAGGCAGGGAGGCTAGGGAATGAGCAGTTCTTC	CASSSEAGRLGNEQFF